Below, 19 T cell receptor beta chains from the same sample are listed, as sequenced in a study of shared clonotypes between healthy human individuals. Here immunoSEQ multiplex PCR was the method, and the copy in TCRdb shows in-frame clones only, minus some. The repertoire holds some 2,000,000 clones, with around 95% as singletons. Specimen: naive CD4+ T cells sorted from blood. The subset here: CD45RA+ positively selected. All receptors come from a young man in good health.

The V and J genes are TRBV14 and TRBJ1-2; D is uncertain. V lost 1 base, J lost 8 bases, and 14 bases lay in between. Per germline, CDR1 SGHDN and CDR2 FVKESK. The length of the CDR3 is 14 residues. The CDR3 DNA follows: TGTGCCAGCAGCCAAGGTGTGCCGGGAAGGGGCTACACCTTC. This encodes CASSQGVPGRGYTF.

This rearrangement joins TRBV19 to TRBJ2-7; 11 bases line up with TRBD2. This CDR3 contains 16 residues. The ends lost 1 base at V and 3 bases at J; junction bases unmatched: 5. Germline V gene sequence: CDR1 LNHDA, CDR2 SQIVND (reference sequence). CDR3 coding DNA: TGTGCCAGTAGTATAGGTGCTAGCGGGAGGCTCTACGAGCAGTACTTC. It encodes CASSIGASGRLYEQYF. The whole variable domain, filled in from reference TRBV19 and TRBJ2-7, reads DGGITQSPKYLFRKEGQNVTLSCEQNLNHDAMYWYRQDPGQGLRLIYYSQIVNDFQKGDIAEGYSVSREKKESFPLTVTSAQKNPTAFYLCASSIGASGRLYEQYFGPGTRLTVT.

This chain joins TRBV25-1 and TRBJ1-1, with no clear D. Trimming left V 1 base short and J 3 bases short, with 12 bases between. CDR1 is MGHDK, CDR2 SYGVNS, per germline. The CDR3 is 15 residues long. CDR3 in DNA: TGTGCCAGCAGTGAATTTGGAGGGCCGGACACTGAAGCTTTCTTT. As protein: CASSEFGGPDTEAFF. The whole variable domain, remainder taken from reference TRBV25-1 and TRBJ1-1, is EADIYQTPRYLVIGTGKKITLECSQTMGHDKMYWYQQDPGMELHLIHYSYGVNSTEKGDLSSESTVSRIRTEHFPLTLESARPSHTSQYLCASSEFGGPDTEAFFGQGTRLTVV.

V usage is TRBV28 and J usage is TRBJ2-5, with D perhaps matching TRBD1 (6 bases). The germline CDR1 and CDR2 sequences are MDHEN and SYDVKM. This CDR3 comprises 14 residues. V shed 4 bases and J shed 0 bases, with 9 bases lying between them. The CDR3 loop is CASSWDTYQETQYF. In DNA, the CDR3 is TGTGCCAGCAGTTGGGACACTTACCAAGAGACCCAGTACTTC. The entire variable domain, with the rest obtained from reference TRBV28 and TRBJ2-5, is as follows: DVKVTQSSRYLVKRTGEKVFLECVQDMDHENMFWYRQDPGLGLRLIYFSYDVKMKEKGDIPEGYSVSREKKERFSLILESASTNQTSMYLCASSWDTYQETQYFGPGTRLLVL.

The chain combines TRBV6-6 with TRBJ2-5, with D unclear. CDR1 is MNHNY and CDR2 is SVGAGI in the germline V gene (reference sequence). Trimming stripped 2 bases from V and 5 bases from J, with 12 bases between. CDR3 size: 14 residues. The CDR3 DNA reads TGTGCCAGCAGTTACCAGACCTTGGGGGAGACCCAGTACTTC. It translates to CASSYQTLGETQYF.

V and J are TRBV25-1 and TRBJ2-3, with D possibly TRBD1 on 5 matching bases. Germline CDR1 MGHDK, CDR2 SYGVNS. Trimming took 1 base from V and 0 from J, leaving 11 bases between them. This CDR3 contains 16 residues. The CDR3 loop is CASSEFIRESTDTQYF. The CDR3 bases are TGTGCCAGCAGTGAATTTATCAGGGAAAGCACAGATACGCAGTATTTT. Looking up the rest from reference TRBV25-1 and TRBJ2-3 gives the full variable domain: EADIYQTPRYLVIGTGKKITLECSQTMGHDKMYWYQQDPGMELHLIHYSYGVNSTEKGDLSSESTVSRIRTEHFPLTLESARPSHTSQYLCASSEFIRESTDTQYFGPGTRLTVL.

The chain joins TRBV10-3 to TRBJ2-2; TRBD2 aligns across 11 bases. The CDR3 is 17 residues long. CDR1 and CDR2 (germline): ENHRY, SYGVKD. The V gene end was trimmed by 9 bases and the J gene end by 2 bases; junction bases not matched to a gene: 11. The CDR3 reads CAIASLAGALNTGELFF. DNA for the CDR3: TGTGCCATTGCTTCACTAGCGGGGGCCCTTAACACCGGGGAGCTGTTTTTT.

This sequence joins TRBV6-5 and TRBJ1-2; a weak D match, TRBD1 (5 bases). Trimming stripped 0 bases from V and 6 bases from J, with 17 bases between. Germline CDR1 is MNHEY and CDR2 is SVGAGI. This CDR3 has 16 amino acids. The CDR3 nucleotides are TGTGCCAGCAGTTACTCGTTCGGCGACAGCGAAAATGGCTACACCTTC. This codes for CASSYSFGDSENGYTF.

This clone was detected once. The rearrangement links TRBV5-1 to TRBJ2-2; 7 nucleotides match TRBD1. CDR1 is SGHRS and CDR2 is YFSETQ in the germline V gene. Germline trimming cut 0 bases from V and 4 bases from J; bases unmatched to any gene: 9. This CDR3 has 17 amino acids. CDR3 sequence: CASSLGPTGEVTGELFF. In DNA, the CDR3 is TGCGCCAGCAGCTTGGGCCCTACAGGGGAAGTCACCGGGGAGCTGTTTTTT.

V and J are TRBV6-5 and TRBJ1-1; 8 bases agree with TRBD1. V dropped 4 bases and J dropped 7; count of bases not matched to a gene: 11. Germline lookup yields CDR1 MNHEY and CDR2 SVGAGI. This CDR3 comprises 15 residues. The DNA for the CDR3 is TGTGCCAGCAGTTTAAGATCGACAGGGGTGGGTGAAGCTTTCTTT. Its protein product is CASSLRSTGVGEAFF.

The rearrangement links TRBV18 to TRBJ2-7, with D uncertain. CDR3 length: 15 residues. V was trimmed by 0 bases and J by 3 bases, leaving 12 bases between them. Germline-derived CDR1 and CDR2 are KGHSH and LQKENI. The CDR3 protein is CASSPPGKHLYEQYF. In nucleotides, the CDR3 is TGTGCCAGCTCACCACCGGGAAAACACCTCTACGAGCAGTACTTC.

J is TRBJ2-1 and V is TRBV29-1, with 7 bases fitting TRBD2. CDR1 and CDR2 (germline): SQVTM, ANQGSEA. CDR3 size: 13 residues. Trimming took 6 bases from V and 6 from J; bases not matched to a gene: 8. CDR3 loop: CSVPGGSGNEQFF. CDR3 DNA: TGCAGCGTGCCCGGCGGGAGTGGCAATGAGCAGTTCTTC.

V is TRBV11-2 and J is TRBJ2-6, with 7 bases lining up with TRBD1. The CDR3 consists of 16 residues. V was clipped by 5 bases and J by 2 bases; unmatched bases: 6. Germline values: CDR1 SGHAT, CDR2 FQNNGV. The CDR3 region is CASSDYRGPGANVLTF. In nucleotides, the CDR3 is TGTGCCAGCAGCGATTACAGGGGCCCTGGGGCCAACGTCCTGACTTTC. The full variable domain, completed using reference TRBV11-2 and TRBJ2-6, is EAGVAQSPRYKIIEKRQSVAFWCNPISGHATLYWYQQILGQGPKLLIQFQNNGVVDDSQLPKDRFSAERLKGVDSTLKIQPAKLEDSAVYLCASSDYRGPGANVLTFGAGSRLTVL.

A note on this clone: This CDR3 is also generated by other DNA sequences in the sample. The V call is TRBV5-1, the J call TRBJ2-3; D is perhaps TRBD1 or TRBD2 (5 bases each). This CDR3 has 13 amino acids. CDR1 and CDR2 (germline): SGHRS, YFSETQ. Trimming stripped 0 bases from V and 4 bases from J, with 6 bases between. The CDR3 nucleotides read TGCGCCAGCAGCTTGGGAGGGGCAGATACGCAGTATTTT. Translated, it gives CASSLGGADTQYF.

The V and J genes are TRBV7-2 and TRBJ1-6; D remains unclear. Trimming left V 0 bases short and J 6 bases short, with 9 bases between. Per the germline V gene, CDR1 is SGHTA and CDR2 is FQGNSA. The CDR3 runs to 15 residues. As DNA, the CDR3 is TGTGCCAGCAGCTTAGCGTCACCACTTAATTCACCCCTCCACTTT. This gives the protein CASSLASPLNSPLHF.

A remark on this clone: In the same sample, other DNA sequences code for this CDR3. The chain has TRBV30 and TRBJ2-2; the D is unclear. Germline assignment: CDR1 GTSNPN and CDR2 SVGIG (reference sequence). V was cut by 3 bases and J by 0 bases, with 8 bases left in between. CDR3 length equals 14 residues. In DNA, the CDR3 is TGTGCCTGGAGCGGCCTGGCGAACACCGGGGAGCTGTTTTTT. This translates into CAWSGLANTGELFF.

On this clone itself: The sample contains more than one DNA sequence encoding this CDR3. The genes are TRBV6-5 and TRBJ2-1; a weak D match, TRBD1 (6 bases). Germline loops: CDR1 MNHEY, CDR2 SVGAGI. Trimming pared 6 bases from V and 7 bases from J, leaving 13 bases between. CDR3 length: 13 residues. CDR3 region: CASSLFRGNEQFF. In DNA, the CDR3 is TGTGCCAGCAGCCTTTTCAGGGGTAATGAGCAGTTCTTC.

V gene TRBV25-1 combines with J gene TRBJ2-3, with 12 nucleotides matching TRBD2. Germline V CDR1 and CDR2: MGHDK, SYGVNS. The length of the CDR3 is 15 residues. After removal of 3 bases from V and 4 bases from J, the junction contained 2 bases not matched to a gene. As DNA, the CDR3 is TGTGCCAGCAGTGAGCCTAGCGGGGGGGCAGATACGCAGTATTTT. It codes for CASSEPSGGADTQYF.

The chain recombines TRBV27 with TRBJ1-2, with TRBD1 matching over 7 bases. The CDR3 consists of 14 residues. After removal of 6 bases from V and 8 bases from J, the junction contained 12 bases not matched to a gene. Germline loops: CDR1 MNHEY, CDR2 SMNVEV (reference sequence). The CDR3 spells CASRARQGWDGYTF. The CDR3 nucleotides read TGTGCCAGCAGGGCCAGACAGGGTTGGGACGGCTACACCTTC.